This T cell receptor (beta chain) was profiled in a study of cytomegalovirus exposure and HLA in healthy donors. This CDR3 spans 15 amino acids. Germline-derived CDR1 and CDR2 are SGHRS and YFSETQ. J gave up 2 bases and V 3 bases, and 4 bases lay outside the gene matches. About this clone itself: The antigen is not known.

Broader study findings: Reportedly, cytomegalovirus status was diagnosed with high sensitivity and specificity. Among TCR sequences, most were rare, though some public TCRs appeared in many donors. Associated with cytomegalovirus, according to the listing, were fewer than 200 TCR beta chains. Researchers reported that a few CMV-associated chains were confirmed in vitro as CMV antigen-specific.

Measured with immunoSEQ multiplex PCR; TCRdb has only the in-frame clones, and not every one. The repertoire holds about 200,000 clones, with 70% to 85% as singletons. Material for sequencing was PBMCs. This clonotype originated in a woman aged 25 to 45 in good health and CMV-seropositive. The chain uses TRBV5-1 and TRBJ2-5, with 10 bases matching TRBD2. The DNA of the CDR3 is TGCGCCAGCAGCTGGGGGACTAGCGAACAAGAGACCCAGTACTTC. It is translated as CASSWGTSEQETQYF.